Following are 20 T cell receptor beta chains from one sample sequenced in a study of OX40 agonist ivuxolimab in advanced cancers. Using immunoSEQ multiplex PCR, the repertoire was profiled, and TCRdb retains in-frame clones only, with some absent. The sample lists about 76,000 clones, 65% to 90% occurring once. The specimen was CD4+ or CD8+ T cells sorted from blood, collected in a trial of the OX40 agonist ivuxolimab. The source of these receptors is an adult with an advanced solid tumor such as melanoma, head and neck, liver or kidney cancer.

V is TRBV15 and J is TRBJ1-4; weak D call: TRBD1 (6 bases). Trimming left V 6 bases short and J 5 bases short, with 10 bases between. The CDR3 is 13 amino acids. Germline CDR1 is LNHNV and CDR2 is YYDKDF (reference sequence). The CDR3 nucleotides read TGTGCCACCAGTGGACAGCAAAATGAAAAACTGTTTTTT. Amino acid sequence: CATSGQQNEKLFF.

This chain connects TRBV6-1 to TRBJ2-4; D possibly corresponds to TRBD2 (5 bases). The V gene's germline CDR1 is MNHNS and CDR2 SASEGT. V dropped 3 bases and J dropped 1 base, with 7 bases sitting between them. The CDR3 contains 14 residues. The CDR3 loop reads CASSDSGAKNIQYF. As DNA, the CDR3 is TGTGCCAGCAGTGACTCGGGGGCCAAAAACATTCAGTACTTC.

The V and J genes are TRBV30 and TRBJ1-2; D may be TRBD1 (6 bases). The CDR3 is made up of 13 amino acids. The V and J ends lost 2 bases and 8 bases respectively, with 15 bases between them. Germline loops: CDR1 GTSNPN, CDR2 SVGIG (reference sequence). The CDR3 spells CAWSPETGYGYTF. The CDR3 nucleotides are TGTGCCTGGAGTCCCGAAACAGGGTACGGCTACACCTTC.

This chain joins TRBV10-3 and TRBJ2-3; TRBD1 is a possible D gene (6 bases). V was trimmed by 8 bases and J by 0 bases, leaving 15 bases between them. Looked up from germline, CDR1 is ENHRY and CDR2 is SYGVKD. The CDR3 totals 15 residues. The CDR3 bases are TGTGCCATCGCCAACTCAGGGGTCAGCACAGATACGCAGTATTTT. Encoded protein: CAIANSGVSTDTQYF.

The V and J genes are TRBV6-5 and TRBJ2-1, with D tentatively TRBD1 or TRBD2 (6 bases each). The V end lost 2 bases, the J end lost 6 bases, and 14 bases lay between the germline ends. Germline V gene lookup returns CDR1 MNHEY and CDR2 SVGAGI. This CDR3 spans 15 amino acids. The CDR3 nucleotides read TGTGCCAGCAGTTACGGTGGGGGGCGCTCCAATGAGCAGTTCTTC. It is translated as CASSYGGGRSNEQFF.

This chain links TRBV6-5 with TRBJ2-5; D remains ambiguous. The end of the DNA aligns better with TRBJ2-7, so the J call may be wrong. Germline CDR1 and CDR2: MNHEY and SVGAGI. This CDR3 comprises 11 residues. The DNA of the CDR3 is TGTGCCAGCAAAGATCGCTACGAGCAGTACTTC. Translation: CASKDRYEQYF.

This sequence joins TRBV4-1 and TRBJ1-3; D gene ambiguous. CDR3 length equals 17 residues. CDR1 and CDR2 from the germline V gene are MGHRA and YSYEKL. The V gene lost 5 bases and the J gene lost 0 bases, with 17 bases spanning the gap. CDR3 nucleotides: TGCGCCAGCAGCTATGGACCCTCGGCCCTCTCTGGAAACACCATATATTTT. This sequence encodes CASSYGPSALSGNTIYF.

This chain links TRBV7-2 with TRBJ1-3; no clear D gene. Trimming removed 5 bases from V and 2 bases from J, with 7 bases in between. The CDR3 spans 13 residues. From germline, CDR1 is SGHTA and CDR2 FQGNSA. As DNA, the CDR3 is TGTGCCAGCAGCCCGGACCCTGGAAACACCATATATTTT. Its translation is CASSPDPGNTIYF.

The rearrangement joins TRBV30 to TRBJ2-1; 12 bases agree with TRBD2. CDR3 length equals 15 residues. The J segment lost 7 bases and the V segment lost 2 bases, leaving 6 bases of the junction unmatched. The germline CDR1 and CDR2 sequences are GTSNPN and SVGIG (reference sequence). The CDR3 is CAWSSVTSGRNEQFF. CDR3 sequence (DNA): TGTGCCTGGAGTTCGGTGACTAGCGGGAGAAATGAGCAGTTCTTC.

This chain links TRBV11-1 with TRBJ2-7; either TRBD1 or TRBD2 may supply D (6 bases each). The CDR3 spans 15 residues. V was trimmed by 5 bases and J by 1 base, leaving 15 bases between them. Germline assignment: CDR1 SGHAT and CDR2 FQDESV (reference sequence). CDR3: CASSLGGPYSYEQYF. In nucleotides, the CDR3 is TGTGCCAGCAGCCTGGGGGGCCCGTATTCCTACGAGCAGTACTTC.

Regarding this clone: One junction end disagrees with the germline gene, perhaps due to a read error. The V call is TRBV6-5, the J call TRBJ2-1, with 10 bases aligning to TRBD2. The germline gives CDR1 MNHEY, CDR2 SVGAGI. The length of the CDR3 is 15 residues. This CDR3 is CASTYLAGEANEQFF. CDR3 bases: TGTGCCAGCACTTACCTAGCGGGAGAGGCGAATGAGCAGTTCTTC.

J is TRBJ1-1 and V is TRBV30, with a tentative D call TRBD1 (6 bases). With 5 bases removed from V and 4 bases from J, the gap between germline ends came to 11 bases. The germline V gene has CDR1 GTSNPN and CDR2 SVGIG (reference sequence). The CDR3 runs to 12 residues. CDR3 coding DNA: TGTGCCTGGGCTTACAGGGTCACTGAAGCTTTCTTT. Amino acids: CAWAYRVTEAFF.

The genes are TRBV12-5 and TRBJ2-3; D is undetermined. Between the trimmed V and J ends, which lost 5 bases and 6 bases, there was a span of 15 bases. CDR1 LGHNT and CDR2 FRNRAP come from the germline V gene. This CDR3 region has 14 residues. Here the CDR3 DNA reads TGTGCTAGTGGTCTCACGCCTGAATGGGATACGCAGTATTTT. Protein sequence: CASGLTPEWDTQYF. Complete variable domain (other parts from reference TRBV12-5 and TRBJ2-3): DARVTQTPRHKVTEMGQEVTMRCQPILGHNTVFWYRQTMMQGLELLAYFRNRAPLDDSGMPKDRFSAEMPDATLATLKIQPSEPRDSAVYFCASGLTPEWDTQYFGPGTRLTVL.

The chain links TRBV4-2 to TRBJ2-7, with 7 bases fitting TRBD2. The CDR3 is 15 amino acids. V lost 1 base to trimming and J lost 2 bases; unmatched junction nucleotides: 5. Germline CDR1 is LGHNA and CDR2 is YNFKEQ. The CDR3 is CASSQAGGTTYEQYF. For the CDR3, the DNA is TGTGCCAGCAGCCAAGCTGGGGGGACTACCTACGAGCAGTACTTC.

Only one count was recorded for this clone. The chain combines TRBV7-2 with TRBJ2-2; the match to TRBD2 covers 14 bases. V shed 2 bases, J shed 7 bases, and the junction held 6 bases outside the gene matches. CDR3 size: 17 residues. Germline V CDR1 and CDR2: SGHTA, FQGNSA. The CDR3 DNA reads as TGTGCCAGCAGCTTACACGGACTAGCGGGGGGACTCGGGGAGCTGTTTTTT. It translates to CASSLHGLAGGLGELFF.

This chain connects TRBV6-4 to TRBJ1-1; TRBD1 might be the D (6 bases). Germline assignment: CDR1 MRHNA and CDR2 SNTAGT. Trimming took 6 bases from V and 6 from J, leaving 14 bases between them. The CDR3 is 13 residues long. In DNA form, the CDR3 reads TGTGCCAGCAGCCCCCGGAAGGGGGCTGAAGCTTTCTTT. Amino acid sequence: CASSPRKGAEAFF.

This clone was counted a single time. The chain joins TRBV10-3 to TRBJ2-7, with 10 nucleotides matching TRBD2. The V gene end was trimmed by 6 bases and the J gene end by 2 bases; junction bases not matched to a gene: 4. The CDR3 consists of 14 residues. In germline, CDR1 is ENHRY, CDR2 SYGVKD. This chain's CDR3 is CAIRRLAGTYEQYF. In DNA, the CDR3 is TGTGCCATCAGGAGACTAGCGGGTACCTACGAGCAGTACTTC.

This chain connects TRBV19 to TRBJ2-1; TRBD2 matches at 12 bases. Germline CDR1 and CDR2: LNHDA and SQIVND (reference sequence). The CDR3 contains 16 residues. J gave up 5 bases and V 5 bases, and 7 bases lay outside the gene matches. The CDR3 reads CASSRTSGIGDNEQFF. The CDR3 DNA is TGTGCCAGTAGTCGGACTAGCGGGATAGGCGACAATGAGCAGTTCTTC.

CDR3 protein: CASSLVGVRGDYNSPLHF. CDR3 nucleotide sequence: TGTGCCAGCAGCTTAGTGGGGGTCCGGGGTGATTATAATTCACCCCTCCACTTT. This sequence joins TRBV7-9 and TRBJ1-6, with D possibly being TRBD1 (5 bases). V lost 1 base and J 4 bases, leaving 17 bases between the germline ends. The CDR3 covers 18 residues. CDR1 and CDR2 from the germline V gene are SEHNR and FQNEAQ (reference sequence).

The chain combines TRBV6-5 with TRBJ1-2, with 8 bases fitting TRBD1. Germline CDR1 MNHEY, CDR2 SVGAGI. V gave up 8 bases and J gave up 6 bases; unmatched junction bases: 8. This CDR3 has 13 amino acids. The CDR3, as DNA: TGTGCCAGCGGCTTGGGACAGGTCCATGGCTACACCTTC. Translating it yields CASGLGQVHGYTF.